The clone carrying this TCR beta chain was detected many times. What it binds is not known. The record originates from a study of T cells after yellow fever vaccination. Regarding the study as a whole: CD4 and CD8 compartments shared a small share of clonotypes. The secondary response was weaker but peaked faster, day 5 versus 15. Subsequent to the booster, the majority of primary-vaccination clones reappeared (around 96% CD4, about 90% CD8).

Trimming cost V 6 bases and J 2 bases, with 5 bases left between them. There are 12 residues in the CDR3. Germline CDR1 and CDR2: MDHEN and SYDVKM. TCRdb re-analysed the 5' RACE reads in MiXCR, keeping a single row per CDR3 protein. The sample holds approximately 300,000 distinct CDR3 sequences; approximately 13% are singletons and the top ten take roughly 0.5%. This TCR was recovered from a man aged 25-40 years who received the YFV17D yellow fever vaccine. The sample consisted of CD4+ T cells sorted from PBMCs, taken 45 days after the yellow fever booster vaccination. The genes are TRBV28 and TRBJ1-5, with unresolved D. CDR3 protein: CASRGGNQPQHF. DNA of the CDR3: TGTGCCAGCAGGGGAGGCAATCAGCCCCAGCATTTT.